This section outlines one TCR beta chain sequence together with its context. This clone has just a few counts. No cognate antigen has been identified for it. Base quality data are lacking; no much larger clone is found one base away. This specimen belongs to a study of cytomegalovirus exposure and HLA in healthy donors (dated by TCRdb to 2017 to 2019). Notes on the research overall: An earlier analysis of some 550 of the donors reported about 250 Gb of sequence data and roughly 100 million unique TCR beta sequences from roughly 180 million T cells. An early release that covered fewer than 800 HLA-typed donors contained 300 to 350 gigabases of sequencing data and roughly 84 million unique TCR sequences. Among the roughly 400 genotyped donors, about 83% belonged to the genetic ancestry cluster associated with self-reported Caucasian donors. The study aimed to test whether cataloging public T cell receptors could reveal signatures of past pathogen exposure. Using immunosequencing, the study profiled T cell repertoires from roughly 650 subjects and related those repertoires to cytomegalovirus serostatus. Along with the roughly 670-subject first cohort, a separate validation cohort of over a hundred different subjects was used. The study combined high-throughput TCR immunosequencing, statistical association of individual TCRs with disease status, and machine learning to predict cytomegalovirus infection status. A later analysis re-examined previously published TCR beta repertoires from about 700 donors and added high-resolution HLA genotyping to investigate patterns of TCR occurrence. The later analysis used no new phenotypic data to find candidate immune exposures, relying instead on TCR beta sequences and their occurrence across donors. An earlier analysis of some 600 of the donors applied high-throughput TCR beta sequencing to assess whether each TCR beta V gene segment acted as functional or pseudogenic. Alongside the repertoire data, information on donor age, sex, ethnicity and CMV serostatus was compiled. A later genetic analysis took genome-wide SNP genotypes for 398 of the 666 donors and used that subset as a discovery cohort. All discovery cohort repertoires had been generated using a single sequencing platform. Both class I and class II loci were covered by HLA typing, at four-digit resolution. Typing coverage differed by locus: A, B, C, DRB1 and DQB1 were typed in roughly 620-640 donors, DQA1 in roughly 510, DPA1 in some 610, and DPB1 in about 450. About five DR-DQ haplotypes were treated as single units for association and clustering because of strong linkage in the cohort. Among about 400 genotyped donors of the cohort, an average of approximately 200,000 unique TCR beta nucleotide sequences was sequenced per donor, of which about 20% were non-productive.

The cohort consisted of 600 to 750 healthy bone marrow donors. At the time of sampling, all cohort members were nominally healthy, though unrecorded immune exposures were likely present. The donor was CMV seronegative and belonged to the group of around 350 seronegative cohort members. A peripheral blood sample was collected from each donor, and TCR beta sequencing was performed on peripheral blood mononuclear cells. The Qiagen DNeasy Blood Extraction Kit was used to extract genomic DNA from the blood cell samples. From V the trimming removes 2 bases and from J it removes 4 bases, while the gene matches leave 5 bases of the junction unaccounted for. From cysteine to phenylalanine, the CDR3 is 14 amino acids long. The entry retains the CDR3 DNA only, 42 bases that are in frame from base 1. The germline V gene yields MNHEY for CDR1 and SVGAGI for CDR2. General study outcomes and caveats: When HLA alleles, especially DR and DQ, strongly co-occurred, attributing TCR associations to individual alleles was difficult. The cohort was sequenced for TCR beta chains only, and without alpha or paired-chain data the features that could be detected were limited. In a later genetic analysis, a missense DCLRE1C variant was associated with V-gene and J-gene trimming of TCR beta chains, and the association was replicated in an independent cohort. Immune exposure information for the cohort was limited to CMV serostatus. A later analysis associated approximately 17,000 TCR beta sequences with specific HLA alleles at a false discovery rate of 0.05. Because some donors lacked HLA typing at each locus, the association tests relied only on the typed subset. According to a later analysis, most CMV-associated TCR beta chains appeared to be HLA-restricted, and the HLA associations seemed to be driven largely by CMV exposure. Because counts were too low, some 17 rarely observed V segments, including chromosome 9 orphons, were left out of the earlier analysis of approximately 580 of the donors. In the study, 150 to 200 TCR beta chains were listed as associated with cytomegalovirus. In an earlier analysis of fewer than 700 of the donors, most TCR beta V segments appeared in productive rearrangements about 87% or about 30% of the time, broadly matching IMGT annotations. Linkage disequilibrium might explain the correlated functional status among segregating V segments, but an unknown experimental factor could not be ruled out. The classifier was reported to diagnose cytomegalovirus status with high specificity and sensitivity in both the original and validation cohorts. The authors suggested that the approach could potentially be generalized to other disease states and immunological phenotypes. Several of the top co-occurrence clusters appeared to be linked to parvovirus B19, influenza, CMV and Epstein-Barr virus, according to a later analysis. Roughly uniform sequencing depth across donors was assumed in presence/absence analyses, although this assumption may not hold. Across donors, most TCR sequences were observed very rarely, whereas some public TCRs were present in many individuals. Some IMGT-functional V segments, including TRBV6-2 and TRBV6-3, could not be told apart with the 87-base-pair reads, so those segments were excluded. According to a later genetic analysis, donors in an Asian-associated ancestry cluster had fewer N-insertions in productive TCRs than the approximately 630-donor mean. A later analysis found that TCR association rates varied across HLA loci, with DRB1 alleles showing the most associated TCRs and HLA-C alleles the fewest. In vitro tests confirmed that a few of the cytomegalovirus-associated TCR beta chains recognize cytomegalovirus antigens. The sequencing pipeline was judged likely to have produced a cluster of highly shared sequence variants as a technical artifact. A further reported finding was that TCR beta sequences accurately predicted the HLA-A and HLA-B alleles for most subjects in the first cohort. In a later analysis, HLA-associated TCR beta chains were found to be more clonally expanded and to have lower generation probabilities than equally common non-associated chains.

The protocol used for the library was the immunoSEQ multiplex PCR assay. A mixture of 60 forward primers for TCR Vbeta segments and 13 reverse primers for TCR Jbeta segments was used in the multiplex PCR. The CDR3 region of rearranged TCR beta genes was amplified from genomic DNA by a multiplex PCR assay. On the Illumina HiSeq System, the amplified TCR beta libraries were sequenced as 87-base-pair reads. Per the authors' processing: A later analysis tallied around 80 million unique TCR beta chains across the 610 or so repertoires, and approximately 12 million of those chains were shared by two or more donors. A nearest-neighbor algorithm error-corrected the raw reads and collapsed the reads into unique sequences, merging closely related sequences to remove PCR and sequencing errors. V, D and J gene segments were assigned by aligning CDR3 sequences to IMGT reference sequences. For a sequence to be retained, a match of at least six nucleotides to both a V gene segment and a J gene segment was required. A rearrangement was called productive if the CDR3 had no stop codons and remained in frame with V and J, and every other rearrangement was called non-productive. Following IMGT convention, CDR3 was defined as the stretch from the second conserved V-encoded cysteine to the conserved J-encoded phenylalanine. The earlier analysis of approximately 500 of the donors excluded sequences that lacked an unambiguous match to a single V gene segment. In an earlier analysis of some 590 of the donors, a V segment was called functional when productive rearrangements were above 56.7%, and segregating when the standard deviation between donors exceeded 5%. A statistical classification framework was built to diagnose cytomegalovirus status from the catalog of TCR beta chain sequences. A later analysis assigned V and J genes by comparing TCR nucleotide sequences with IMGT/GENE-DB human TR gene sequences. Using the TCRdist pipeline, a later analysis assigned CDR3 sequences along with most-parsimonious VDJ recombination scenarios. In a later analysis, every TCR beta chain was defined by the combination of its CDR3 amino acid sequence and its V-gene family, and reads without a unique V-gene family were dropped. In a later analysis, fewer than 600 highly shared, low-generation-probability nucleotide sequences were removed to address suspected cross-contamination and a sequencing artifact. In a later analysis, a clonal expansion index for each public chain was calculated from normalized within-repertoire ranks of inferred template counts. Generation probabilities in a later analysis came from a VDJ recombination model fitted to out-of-frame rearrangements, and those results were checked against IGoR. A later analysis scored TCR-TCR, TCR-HLA and TCR-CMV co-occurrence with hypergeometric tests, applying a repertoire-size bias correction to TCR pairs. A later analysis estimated false discovery rates by permuting HLA or CMV assignments 20 times. In a later analysis, co-occurring TCRs were grouped using DBSCAN, and TCRdist sequence similarity was added for clustering within HLA-allele-positive subsets. Repertoires with fewer than 30,000 or more than 120,000 public chains, plus five repertoires with anomalous nucleotide sharing, were excluded from co-occurrence clustering. Here the immuneACCESS table is served through TCRdb, limited to in-frame sequences with V and J called. Missing clones are a known gap in these copies; in checked studies unresolved V genes cover under half, and the rest lacks a known reason. V and J calls and clone size are as listed in that table; D and trimming were resolved from the DNA. Recorded for this sample are 100,000 to 150,000 clones; around 84% of them occurred a single time. The ten largest account for roughly 5.9% of the sample.

Material for sequencing was PBMCs. The sequence was obtained from a woman aged 40-49 years in good health and CMV-seronegative. This receptor chain uses TRBV6-5 and TRBJ2-7; 7 nucleotides in the junction match TRBD1. The CDR3 region: CASSYVGQQYEQYF. The nucleotide sequence is TGTGCCAGCAGTTACGTGGGACAGCAGTACGAGCAGTACTTC.